The present TCR beta chain was sequenced within a study of blood T cell repertoires in COVID-19. Study as a whole: Researchers got acute and convalescent COVID-19 samples from the United States, Italy and Spain.

V was clipped by 5 bases and J by 4 bases, with 18 bases between them. The CDR3 runs to 16 residues. In germline, CDR1 is SGHTA, CDR2 FQGTGA. The method was immunoSEQ multiplex PCR; TCRdb's version includes in-frame clones alone and lacks a portion of them. The sample gives 200,000 to 250,000 clones, roughly four fifths of which show up once; more than 4.5% is in the top ten. Sequencing used PBMCs or T cells enriched from blood (not recorded which). The source is a woman aged 50 to 65 who had been exposed to COVID-19. The chain carries TRBV7-3 and TRBJ2-1; TRBD1 might be the D (7 bases). CDR3 nucleotide sequence: TGTGCCAGCAGCCCCGGGCCGGCAGGGGGGTACAATGAGCAGTTCTTC. It encodes CASSPGPAGGYNEQFF.